This T cell receptor beta chain was captured in a study of shared clonotypes between healthy human individuals. Whole-study context: Plates per donor: three CD4 naive, three CD4 memory, two CD8 naive, one CD8 memory.

Turning to this clone: Its target is not known. Other DNA sequences in the same sample also yield this CDR3.

Study results and caveats: A handful of donors showed sharing of approximately 5% of naive CD4 clonotypes. The study drew on few donors, limiting represented genetic and exposure-history diversity.

In replicate PCRs of sorted subsets, approximately 200 ng DNA, approximately 28,000 T cell genomes, was used. Assay: immunoSEQ multiplex PCR; the TCRdb copy retains only in-frame clones and omits some. The sample has about a million clones, 60% to 80% seen once. The germline V gene has CDR1 SGHRS and CDR2 YFSETQ. V was clipped by 0 bases and J by 5 bases, with 6 bases between them. The CDR3 contains 12 residues. The rearrangement uses TRBV5-1 and TRBJ2-7, with D hard to call. Sequencing used memory CD4+ T cells from PBMCs. Sample subset: CD45RA-negative fraction. This clonotype was sampled from a man between 18 and 35 years old in good health. Some clones in this sample may be carry-over from other donors' samples. The CDR3 reads CASSLVGNEQYF. The CDR3 DNA reads TGCGCCAGCAGCTTGGTAGGAAACGAGCAGTACTTC. Looking up the rest from reference TRBV5-1 and TRBJ2-7 gives the full variable domain: KAGVTQTPRYLIKTRGQQVTLSCSPISGHRSVSWYQQTPGQGLQFLFEYFSETQRNKGNFPGRFSGRQFSNSRSEMNVSTLELGDSALYLCASSLVGNEQYFGPGTRLTVT.